One T cell receptor (beta chain) is described in this entry. Antigen unknown. Trimming shortened V by 2 bases and J by 2 bases, and 14 bases separated the two germline ends. This CDR3 spans 16 amino acids. Germline loops: CDR1 MDHEN, CDR2 SYDVKM. Only in-frame clones appear in the TCRdb table, and some are missing; sequencing was by immunoSEQ multiplex PCR. The sample consists of about 61,000 clones, around 85% of them appearing once. The data were obtained in a study of lymphopenia after photon versus proton radiotherapy. Study-level findings and limits: Post-nadir diversity loss with photons came from oligoclonal expansion, particularly CD8+ Temra cells. Under photons, naive T cells and diversity fell while effector/memory populations rose. Better survival with proton therapy was suggested as possible, not demonstrated.

This chain uses TRBV28 with TRBJ2-3; D is perhaps TRBD2 (5 bases). The sequence was obtained from a man aged 35 to 55 with gastric cancer. The sequences come from peripheral blood, collected from a patient treated with photon-based radiotherapy. Here the CDR3 DNA reads TGTGCCAGCAGTTTAGGAGCGGCTCTGCTCACAGATACGCAGTATTTT. Translating gives CASSLGAALLTDTQYF.